The 5 T cell receptor delta chains listed next were all sequenced from one sample in a study of γδ T cells in repeated Plasmodium falciparum infection. TCRdb redid clone calling on the multiplex PCR reads using CATT. Of around 89,000 delta-chain clones detected, around 1.4% appear once; the ten largest clones hold roughly 8.1%. Vgamma9/Vdelta2+ and Vdelta2-negative gammadelta T cells were flow-sorted from PBMC for bulk sequencing. Sequencing used gamma-delta T cells from blood. The receptors were gathered from a pool of human donors (malaria-infected and uninfected, not separated).

This clone was counted between two and nine times. TCRdb's listed protein matches a much larger clone and diverges from this DNA's translation at residue 10, likely through a read error; the protein shown comes from the DNA. The V gene is listed as TRDV1; no J gene was called; no DNA check was done on the table's D call, TRDD3. This CDR3 spans 19 amino acids. The germline V gene encodes CDR1 TSWWSYY and CDR2 QGS. The CDR3 spells CALGEPLVLARSYTDKHIF. CDR3 nucleotides: TGTGCTCTTGGGGAACCTCTGGTCTTGGCCCGTTCCTACACCGATAAACACATCTTT.

To note about this clone: A far more abundant clone sits one base away, making this likely a read error. Other nucleotide sequences in the sample specify the same CDR3. V is TRDV2 and J is TRDJ3; 9 nucleotides match TRDD3. The J gene was missing in TCRdb and was found by matching the end of the DNA to germline. The CDR3 is made up of 15 amino acids. Germline lookup yields CDR1 GEAIGNYY and CDR2 EKD. Here the CDR3 DNA reads TGTGCCTGTGACTCCTTACTGGGGGACACCCGGCAGATGTTTTTC. The encoded protein is CACDSLLGDTRQMFF.

This clone has a handful of counts. The protein in TCRdb stems from a much larger clone and differs at residue 5 from this DNA's translation, likely a read error; here the protein is translated from the DNA. This chain links TRDV2 with TRDJ1, with TRDD3 identical over 12 bases. In germline, CDR1 is GEAIGNYY, CDR2 EKD. This CDR3 comprises 19 residues. V trimming: 0 bases; J trimming: 0 bases; junction bases outside the gene matches: 10. The CDR3 nucleotides are TGTGCCTGTGACACCCTTACTGGGGGATACTCAGAGTACACCGATAAACTCATCTTT. Its translation is CACDTLTGGYSEYTDKLIF.

This clone was seen a few times. A far larger clone is only one base removed, so a read error is likely. In the same sample, other DNA sequences code for this CDR3. V gene TRDV3 combines with J gene TRDJ1, with 10 nucleotides matching TRDD3. There are 18 residues in the CDR3. The germline CDR1 and CDR2 sequences are TVYSNPD and GDNSRS (reference sequence). CDR3 coding DNA: TGCGCCTCGAAAGGTAACTGGGGGATCGGGTACAACACCGATAAACTCATCTTT. It translates to CASKGNWGIGYNTDKLIF.

A word on this clone: The protein TCRdb lists belongs to a much larger clone and differs from this DNA's translation at residue 8, which points to a read error; the protein shown is made from the DNA. The chain has TRDV1 and TRDJ1; D unclear. Since TCRdb gives no J gene, matching the DNA to germline was used here to assign it. Germline V gene lookup returns CDR1 TSWWSYY and CDR2 QGS. The CDR3 extends over 19 amino acids. Trimming stripped 1 base from V and 2 bases from J, with 23 bases between. The CDR3 here is CALGERPESAHHVTDKLIF. The CDR3 bases are TGTGCTCTTGGGGAACGGCCTGAGTCGGCCCACCATGTAACCGATAAACTCATCTTT.